This T cell receptor beta chain was recorded in a study of T cell responses to AZD1222 COVID-19 vaccine. V was shortened by 1 base and J by 8 bases, with 9 bases between the two germline ends. Germline V gives CDR1 SGHVS, CDR2 FQNEAQ. CDR3 size: 13 residues. This table comes from immunoSEQ multiplex PCR, and its TCRdb copy is limited to in-frame clones, with some not included. In the table there are around 180,000 clones, approximately 94% of which are singletons. Sequences were derived from peripheral blood, sampled on day 0 of AZD1222 vaccination. The clonotype originates from an adult in good health. The V gene is TRBV7-8, the J gene TRBJ2-1; either TRBD1 or TRBD2 may supply D (5 bases each). The DNA for the CDR3 is TGTGCCAGCAGCTTAGTTAGAGGGGATGAGCAGTTCTTC. Translating it yields CASSLVRGDEQFF.